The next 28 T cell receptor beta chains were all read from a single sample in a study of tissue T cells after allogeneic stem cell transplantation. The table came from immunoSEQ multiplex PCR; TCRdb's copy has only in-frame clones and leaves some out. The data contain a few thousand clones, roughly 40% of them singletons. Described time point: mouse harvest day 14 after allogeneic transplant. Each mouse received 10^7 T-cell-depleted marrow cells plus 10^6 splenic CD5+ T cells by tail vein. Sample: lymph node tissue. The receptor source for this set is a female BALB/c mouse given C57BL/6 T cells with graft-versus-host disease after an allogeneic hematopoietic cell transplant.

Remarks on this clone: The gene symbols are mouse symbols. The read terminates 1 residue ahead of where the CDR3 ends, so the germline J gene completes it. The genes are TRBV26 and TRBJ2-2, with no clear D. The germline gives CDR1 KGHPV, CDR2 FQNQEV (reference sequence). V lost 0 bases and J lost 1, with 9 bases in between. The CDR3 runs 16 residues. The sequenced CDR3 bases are TGTGCCAGCAGTCTGTCGATTGGGCTAAACACCGGGCAGCTCTAC. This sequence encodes CASSLSIGLNTGQLY. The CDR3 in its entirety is CASSLSIGLNTGQLYF.

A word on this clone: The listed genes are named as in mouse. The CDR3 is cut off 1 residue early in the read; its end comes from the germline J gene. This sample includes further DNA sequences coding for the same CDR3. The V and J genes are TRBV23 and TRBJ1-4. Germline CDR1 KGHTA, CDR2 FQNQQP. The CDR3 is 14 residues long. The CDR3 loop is CSSSQGFSNERLFF. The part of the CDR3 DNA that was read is TGCTCTAGCAGTCAAGGGTTTTCCAACGAAAGATTATTT. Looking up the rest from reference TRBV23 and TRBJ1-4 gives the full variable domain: DAAVTQKPRYLIKMKGQEAEMKCIPEKGHTAVFWYQQKQSKELKFLIYFQNQQPLDQIDMVKERFSAVCPSSSLCSLGIRTCEAEDSALYLCSSSQGFSNERLFFGHGTKLSVL.

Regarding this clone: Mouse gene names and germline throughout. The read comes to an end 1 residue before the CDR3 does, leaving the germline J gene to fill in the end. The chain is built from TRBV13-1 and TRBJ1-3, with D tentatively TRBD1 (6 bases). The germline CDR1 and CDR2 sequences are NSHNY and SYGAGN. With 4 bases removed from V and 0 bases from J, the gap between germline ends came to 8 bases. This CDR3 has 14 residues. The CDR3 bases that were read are TGTGCCAGCAGTCCACAGGGTTCTGGAAATACGCTCTAT. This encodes CASSPQGSGNTLY. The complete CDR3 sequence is CASSPQGSGNTLYF.

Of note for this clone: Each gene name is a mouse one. The chain's CDR3 is CASGGDRVGNTLYF. CDR3 bases read: TGTGCCAGCGGTGGGGACAGGGTTGGAAATACGCTCTAT. The rearrangement joins TRBV13-3 to TRBJ1-3; 9 nucleotides line up with TRBD1. The read terminates 1 residue ahead of where the CDR3 ends, so the germline J gene completes it. Germline CDR1 is NNHDY and CDR2 is SYVADS. This CDR3 has 14 residues. The junction had 5 bases not matched to a gene; V was cut back by 7 bases and J by 3 bases.

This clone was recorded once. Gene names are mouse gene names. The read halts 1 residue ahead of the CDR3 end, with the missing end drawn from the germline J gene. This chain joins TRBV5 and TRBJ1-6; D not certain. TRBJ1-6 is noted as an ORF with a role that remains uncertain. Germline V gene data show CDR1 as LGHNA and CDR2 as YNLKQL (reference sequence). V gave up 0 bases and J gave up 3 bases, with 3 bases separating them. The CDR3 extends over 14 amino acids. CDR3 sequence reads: CASSQDSYNSPLYF. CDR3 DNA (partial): TGTGCCAGCAGCCAAGACAGCTATAATTCGCCCCTCTAC.

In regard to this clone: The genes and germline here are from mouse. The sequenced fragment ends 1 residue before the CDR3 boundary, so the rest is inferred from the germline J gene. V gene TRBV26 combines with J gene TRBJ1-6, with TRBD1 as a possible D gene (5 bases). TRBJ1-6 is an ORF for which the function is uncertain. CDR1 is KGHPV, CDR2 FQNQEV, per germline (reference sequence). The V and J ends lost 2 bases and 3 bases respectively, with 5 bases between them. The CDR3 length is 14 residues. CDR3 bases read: TGTGCCAGCAGTCTGGACAGCTATAATTCGCCCCTCTAC. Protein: CASSLDSYNSPLY. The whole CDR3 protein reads CASSLDSYNSPLYF.

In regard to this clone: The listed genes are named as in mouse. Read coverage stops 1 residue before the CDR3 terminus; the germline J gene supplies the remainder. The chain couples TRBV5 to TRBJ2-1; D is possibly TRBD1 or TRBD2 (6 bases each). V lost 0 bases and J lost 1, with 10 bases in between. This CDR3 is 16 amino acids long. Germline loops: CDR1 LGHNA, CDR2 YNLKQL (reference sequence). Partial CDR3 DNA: TGTGCCAGCAGCCAAGAAGGGGGGAGGAACTATGCTGAGCAGTTC. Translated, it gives CASSQEGGRNYAEQF. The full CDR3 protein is CASSQEGGRNYAEQFF.

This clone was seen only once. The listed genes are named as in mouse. CDR3 loop: CASSLSSQNTLYF. The sequenced part of the CDR3 DNA is TGTGCCAGCAGTCTAAGTAGTCAAAACACCTTGTAC. The rearrangement links TRBV26 to TRBJ2-4; D is undetermined. The read terminates 1 residue before the CDR3 end, so the remaining end is supplied by the germline J gene. The CDR3 spans 13 residues. With 3 bases removed from V and 0 bases from J, the gap between germline ends came to 4 bases. Germline CDR1 reads KGHPV; CDR2 reads FQNQEV (reference sequence).

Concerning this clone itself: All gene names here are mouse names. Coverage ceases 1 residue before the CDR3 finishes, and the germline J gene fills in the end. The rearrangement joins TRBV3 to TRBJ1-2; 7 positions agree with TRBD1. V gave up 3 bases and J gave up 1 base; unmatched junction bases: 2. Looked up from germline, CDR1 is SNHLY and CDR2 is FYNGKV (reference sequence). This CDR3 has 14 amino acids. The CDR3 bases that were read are TGTGCCAGCAGCTTCCGGGACAGAAACTCCGACTACACC. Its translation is CASSFRDRNSDYT. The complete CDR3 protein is CASSFRDRNSDYTF.

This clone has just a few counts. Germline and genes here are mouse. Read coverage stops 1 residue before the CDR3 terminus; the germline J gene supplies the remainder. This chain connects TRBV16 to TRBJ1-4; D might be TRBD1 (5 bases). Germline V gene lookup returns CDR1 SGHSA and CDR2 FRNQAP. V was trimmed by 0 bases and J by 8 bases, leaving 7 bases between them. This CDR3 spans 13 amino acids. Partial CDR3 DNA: TGTGCAAGCAGCTTAGACAGGGAAGAAAGATTATTT. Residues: CASSLDREERLF. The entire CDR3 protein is CASSLDREERLFF.

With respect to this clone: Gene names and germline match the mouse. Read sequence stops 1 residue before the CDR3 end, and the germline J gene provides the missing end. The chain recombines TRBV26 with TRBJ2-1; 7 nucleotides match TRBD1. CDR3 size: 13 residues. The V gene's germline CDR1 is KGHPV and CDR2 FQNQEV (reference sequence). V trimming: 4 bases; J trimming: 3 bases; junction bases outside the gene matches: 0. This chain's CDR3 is CASSRDSYAEQFF. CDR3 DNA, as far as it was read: TGTGCCAGCAGTCGGGACAGCTATGCTGAGCAGTTC.

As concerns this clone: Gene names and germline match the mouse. The sequenced part of the CDR3 DNA is TGCACCTGCAGTGCAGGGGGCTATGCTGAGCAGTTC. This sequence encodes CTCSAGGYAEQF. The entire CDR3 sequence reads CTCSAGGYAEQFF. The chain employs TRBV1 and TRBJ2-1, with D unresolved. With the read ending 1 residue before the CDR3 end, the germline J gene is used to fill in that end. The CDR3 has 13 amino acids. Trimming took off 1 base at V and 3 bases at J, with 4 bases between the two ends. Germline-derived CDR1 and CDR2 are NSQYPW and LRSPGD (reference sequence).

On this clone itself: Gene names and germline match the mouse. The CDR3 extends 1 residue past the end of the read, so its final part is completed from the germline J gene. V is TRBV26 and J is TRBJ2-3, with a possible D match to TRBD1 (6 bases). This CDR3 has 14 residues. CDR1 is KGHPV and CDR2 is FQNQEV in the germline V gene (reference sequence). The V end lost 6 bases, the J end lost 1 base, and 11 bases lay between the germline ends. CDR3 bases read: TGTGCCAGCAGCCTACAGGGAGGTGCAGAAACGCTGTAT. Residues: CASSLQGGAETLY. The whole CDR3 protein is CASSLQGGAETLYF.

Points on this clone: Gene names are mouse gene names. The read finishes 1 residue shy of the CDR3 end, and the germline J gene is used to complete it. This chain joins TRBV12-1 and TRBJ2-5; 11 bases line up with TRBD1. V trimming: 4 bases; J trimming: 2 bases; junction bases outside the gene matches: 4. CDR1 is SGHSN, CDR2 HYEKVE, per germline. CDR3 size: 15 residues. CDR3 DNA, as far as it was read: TGTGCCAGCTCCTTGGACAGGGGGCGCCAAGACACCCAGTAC. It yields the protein CASSLDRGRQDTQY. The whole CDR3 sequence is CASSLDRGRQDTQYF.

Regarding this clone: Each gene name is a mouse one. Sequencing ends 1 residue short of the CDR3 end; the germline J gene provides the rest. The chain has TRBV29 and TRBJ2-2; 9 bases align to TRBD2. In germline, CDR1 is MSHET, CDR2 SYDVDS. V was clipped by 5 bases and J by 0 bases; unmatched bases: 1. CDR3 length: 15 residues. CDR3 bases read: TGTGCTAGCAGTCGGGACTGGGCAAACACCGGGCAGCTCTAC. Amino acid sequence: CASSRDWANTGQLY. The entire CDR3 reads CASSRDWANTGQLYF.

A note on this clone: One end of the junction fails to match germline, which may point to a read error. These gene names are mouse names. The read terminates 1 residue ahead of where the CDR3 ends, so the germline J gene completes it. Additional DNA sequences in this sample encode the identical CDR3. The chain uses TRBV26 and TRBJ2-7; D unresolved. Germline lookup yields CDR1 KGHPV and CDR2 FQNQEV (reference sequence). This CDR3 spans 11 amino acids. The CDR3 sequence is CASTGSYEQYF. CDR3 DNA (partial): TGCGCCAGCACCGGGTCCTATGAACAGTAC.

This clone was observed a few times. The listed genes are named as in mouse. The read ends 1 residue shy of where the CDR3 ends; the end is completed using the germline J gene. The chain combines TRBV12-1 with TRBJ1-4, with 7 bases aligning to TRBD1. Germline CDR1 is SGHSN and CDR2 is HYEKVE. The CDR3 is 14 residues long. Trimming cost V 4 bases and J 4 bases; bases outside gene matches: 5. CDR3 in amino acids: CASSYRGGNERLFF. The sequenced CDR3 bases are TGTGCCAGCTCCTACAGGGGTGGCAACGAAAGATTATTT.

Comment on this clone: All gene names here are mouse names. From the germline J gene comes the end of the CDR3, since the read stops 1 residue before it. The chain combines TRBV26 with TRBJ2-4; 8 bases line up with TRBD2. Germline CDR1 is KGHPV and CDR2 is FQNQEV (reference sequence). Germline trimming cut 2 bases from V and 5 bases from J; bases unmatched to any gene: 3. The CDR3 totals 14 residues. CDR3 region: CASSLPGTGNTLYF. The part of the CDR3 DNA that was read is TGTGCCAGCAGTCTGCCCGGGACTGGAAACACCTTGTAC.

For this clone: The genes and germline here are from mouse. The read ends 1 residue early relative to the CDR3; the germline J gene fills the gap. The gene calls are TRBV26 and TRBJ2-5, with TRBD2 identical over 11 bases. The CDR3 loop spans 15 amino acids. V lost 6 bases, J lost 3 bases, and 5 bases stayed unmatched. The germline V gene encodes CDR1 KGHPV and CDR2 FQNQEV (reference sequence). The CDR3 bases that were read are TGTGCCAGCAGCCTCGGGACTGGGGGACAAGACACCCAGTAC. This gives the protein CASSLGTGGQDTQY. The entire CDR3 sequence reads CASSLGTGGQDTQYF.

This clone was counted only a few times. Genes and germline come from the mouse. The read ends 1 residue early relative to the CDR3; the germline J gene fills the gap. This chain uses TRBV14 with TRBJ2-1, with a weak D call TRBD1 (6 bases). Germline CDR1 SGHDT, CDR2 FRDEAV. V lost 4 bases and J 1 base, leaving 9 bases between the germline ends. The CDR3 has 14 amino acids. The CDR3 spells CASSRQVNYAEQFF. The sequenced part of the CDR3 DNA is TGTGCCAGCAGTCGACAGGTGAACTATGCTGAGCAGTTC.

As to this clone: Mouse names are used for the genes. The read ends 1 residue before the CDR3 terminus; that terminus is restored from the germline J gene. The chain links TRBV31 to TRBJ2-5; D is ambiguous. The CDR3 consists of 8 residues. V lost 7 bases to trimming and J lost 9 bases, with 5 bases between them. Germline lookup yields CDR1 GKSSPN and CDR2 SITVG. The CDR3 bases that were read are TGTGCCTCGGAGACCCAGTAC. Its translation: CASETQY. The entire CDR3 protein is CASETQYF.

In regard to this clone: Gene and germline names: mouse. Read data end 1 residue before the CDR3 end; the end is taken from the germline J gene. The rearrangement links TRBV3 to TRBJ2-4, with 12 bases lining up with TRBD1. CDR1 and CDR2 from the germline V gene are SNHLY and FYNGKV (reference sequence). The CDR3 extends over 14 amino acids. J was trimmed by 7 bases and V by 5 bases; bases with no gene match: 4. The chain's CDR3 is CASSPGTGGHTLYF. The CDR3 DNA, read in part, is TGTGCCAGCAGCCCGGGGACAGGGGGCCACACCTTGTAC. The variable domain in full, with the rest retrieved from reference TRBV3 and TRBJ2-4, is GPKVLQIPSHQIIDMGQMVTLNCDPVSNHLYFYWYKQILGQQMEFLVNFYNGKVMEKSKLFKDQFSVERPDGSYFTLKIQPTALEDSAVYFCASSPGTGGHTLYFGAGTRLSVL.

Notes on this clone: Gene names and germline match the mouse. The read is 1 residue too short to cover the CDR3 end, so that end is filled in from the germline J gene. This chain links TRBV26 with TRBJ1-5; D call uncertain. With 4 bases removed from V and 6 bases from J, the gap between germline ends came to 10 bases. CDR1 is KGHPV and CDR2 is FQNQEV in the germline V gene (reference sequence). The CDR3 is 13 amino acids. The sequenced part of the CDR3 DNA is TGTGCCAGCAGTCCCACGGAAGGCCAGGCTCCGCTT. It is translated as CASSPTEGQAPL. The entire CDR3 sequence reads CASSPTEGQAPLF.

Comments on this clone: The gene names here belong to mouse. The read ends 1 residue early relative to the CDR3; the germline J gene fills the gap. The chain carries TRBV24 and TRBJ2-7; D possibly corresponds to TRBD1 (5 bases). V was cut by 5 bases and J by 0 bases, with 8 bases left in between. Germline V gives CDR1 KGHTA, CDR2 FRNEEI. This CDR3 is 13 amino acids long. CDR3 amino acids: CASSTDTSYEQYF. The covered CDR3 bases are TGTGCCAGCAGTACGGACACCTCCTATGAACAGTAC.

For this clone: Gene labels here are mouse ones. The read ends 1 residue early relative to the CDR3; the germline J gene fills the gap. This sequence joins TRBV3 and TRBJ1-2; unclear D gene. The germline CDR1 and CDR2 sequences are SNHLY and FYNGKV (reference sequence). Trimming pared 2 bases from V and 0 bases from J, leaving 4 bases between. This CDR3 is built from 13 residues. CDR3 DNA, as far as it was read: TGTGCCAGCAGCTTAACAGCAAACTCCGACTACACC. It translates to CASSLTANSDYT. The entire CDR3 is CASSLTANSDYTF.

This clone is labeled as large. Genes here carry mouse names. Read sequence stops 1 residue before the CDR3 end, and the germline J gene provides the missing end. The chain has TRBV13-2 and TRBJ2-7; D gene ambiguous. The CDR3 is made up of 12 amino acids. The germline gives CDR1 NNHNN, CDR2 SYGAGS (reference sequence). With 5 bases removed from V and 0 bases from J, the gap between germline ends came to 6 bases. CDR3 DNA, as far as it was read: TGTGCCAGCGGCGGGGTCTCCTATGAACAGTAC. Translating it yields CASGGVSYEQY. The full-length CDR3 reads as CASGGVSYEQYF.

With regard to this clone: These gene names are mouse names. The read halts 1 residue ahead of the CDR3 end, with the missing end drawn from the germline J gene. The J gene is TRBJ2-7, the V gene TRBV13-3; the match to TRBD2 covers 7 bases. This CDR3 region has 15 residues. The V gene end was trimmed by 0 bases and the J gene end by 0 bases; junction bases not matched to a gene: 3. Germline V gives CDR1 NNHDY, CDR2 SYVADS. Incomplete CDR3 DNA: TGTGCCAGCAGTGATGGGGGGGGGAGCTCCTATGAACAGTAC. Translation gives CASSDGGGSSYEQY. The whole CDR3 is CASSDGGGSSYEQYF.

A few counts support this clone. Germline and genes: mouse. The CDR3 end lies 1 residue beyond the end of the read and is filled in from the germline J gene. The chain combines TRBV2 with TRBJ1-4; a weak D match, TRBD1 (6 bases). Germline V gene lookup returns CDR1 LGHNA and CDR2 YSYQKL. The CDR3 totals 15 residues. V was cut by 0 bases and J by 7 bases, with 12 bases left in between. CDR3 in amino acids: CASSQDGGRAERLFF. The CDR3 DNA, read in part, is TGTGCCAGCAGCCAAGATGGGGGGCGAGCCGAAAGATTATTT.